The 4 T cell receptor beta chains in this list originate from one sample, sequenced in a study of blood T cell repertoires in COVID-19. Method: immunoSEQ multiplex PCR; TCRdb's copy keeps in-frame clones and lacks some. The top ten clones hold roughly 0.87% of a sample with roughly 250,000 clones, about 85% of them seen once. What was sequenced was peripheral blood. These receptors originate from a human donor with COVID-19, enrolled during active disease. The donor label of this sample is uncertain.

This clone was counted once. The rearrangement links TRBV30 to TRBJ1-5, with TRBD1 as a possible D gene (6 bases). V lost 1 base and J 4 bases, leaving 20 bases between the germline ends. Germline lookup yields CDR1 GTSNPN and CDR2 SVGIG (reference sequence). The CDR3 runs to 17 residues. CDR3 DNA sequence: TGTGCCTGGAGTGGGAGTTTCGGACAGACAATTAATCAGCCCCAGCATTTT. The encoded protein is CAWSGSFGQTINQPQHF.

This chain links TRBV10-3 with TRBJ1-2, with 11 bases matching TRBD1. CDR1 is ENHRY, CDR2 SYGVKD, per germline. This CDR3 comprises 16 residues. Unmatched junction bases numbered 13, after V lost 5 bases and J lost 8 bases. CDR3 DNA sequence: TGTGCCATCAGTCCGGCGCCCTCGGGACAGGGGGACGGCTACACCTTC. Translating gives CAISPAPSGQGDGYTF.

This clone appeared a single time. This sequence joins TRBV10-3 and TRBJ1-2; D is possibly TRBD1 (5 bases). Germline V gene sequence: CDR1 ENHRY, CDR2 SYGVKD. The germline V and J ends were trimmed by 1 base and 6 bases, with 12 bases remaining between them. The CDR3 is made up of 14 amino acids. Here the CDR3 reads CAISEYRGSHGYTF. CDR3 sequence (DNA): TGTGCCATCAGTGAGTATAGGGGCTCCCATGGCTACACCTTC.

For this clone: The sample has other DNA sequences that encode this CDR3 too. J is TRBJ2-3 and V is TRBV5-1; TRBD2 might be the D (6 bases). The V gene's germline CDR1 is SGHRS and CDR2 YFSETQ. Trimming left V 0 bases short and J 0 bases short, with 8 bases between. The CDR3 has 15 residues. The CDR3 DNA follows: TGCGCCAGCAGCTTGGTGCGGGGAAGCACAGATACGCAGTATTTT. Protein: CASSLVRGSTDTQYF.